This T cell receptor (beta chain) originates from a study of T cell changes during pregnancy in multiple sclerosis. Profiled with immunoSEQ multiplex PCR; TCRdb holds only in-frame clones, not every one. The sample contains roughly 80,000 clones, around 93% of which appear only once. The CDR3 runs 11 residues. V lost 3 bases and J lost 3, with 3 bases in between. Germline V gene lookup returns CDR1 MNHNS and CDR2 SASEGT. This specimen consisted of peripheral blood, obtained in the first trimester of pregnancy. The chain recombines TRBV6-1 with TRBJ2-7; D unclear. This receptor was taken from a female donor with multiple sclerosis, enrolled in a pregnancy study. As DNA, the CDR3 is TGTGCCAGCAGTGACGTCTACGAGCAGTACTTC. Protein sequence: CASSDVYEQYF.